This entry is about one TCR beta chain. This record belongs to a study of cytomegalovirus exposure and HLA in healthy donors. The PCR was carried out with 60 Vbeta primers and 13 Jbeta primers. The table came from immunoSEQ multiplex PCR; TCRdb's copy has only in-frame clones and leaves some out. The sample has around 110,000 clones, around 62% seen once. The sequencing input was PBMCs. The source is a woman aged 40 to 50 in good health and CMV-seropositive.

This CDR3 is CASSFTGAYEQYF. The CDR3 nucleotides read TGTGCCAGTTCTTTCACAGGGGCCTACGAGCAGTACTTC. The chain links TRBV19 to TRBJ2-7, with 7 bases aligning to TRBD1. The germline CDR1 and CDR2 sequences are LNHDA and SQIVND (reference sequence). V was clipped by 8 bases and J by 2 bases; unmatched bases: 6. This CDR3 spans 13 amino acids.